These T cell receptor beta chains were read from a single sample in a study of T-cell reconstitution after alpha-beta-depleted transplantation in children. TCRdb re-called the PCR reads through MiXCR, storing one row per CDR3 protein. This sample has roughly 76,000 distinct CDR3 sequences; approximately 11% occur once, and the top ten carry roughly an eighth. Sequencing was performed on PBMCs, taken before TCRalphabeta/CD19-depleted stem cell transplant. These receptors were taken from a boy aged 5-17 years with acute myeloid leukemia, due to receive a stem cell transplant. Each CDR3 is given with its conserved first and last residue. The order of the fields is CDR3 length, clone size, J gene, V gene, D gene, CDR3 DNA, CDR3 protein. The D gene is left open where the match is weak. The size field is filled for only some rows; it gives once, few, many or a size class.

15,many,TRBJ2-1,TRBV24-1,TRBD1,TGTGCCACCAGTGATCATGGGACAGCGACTCGTGAGCAGTTCTTC,CATSDHGTATREQFF
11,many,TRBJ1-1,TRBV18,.,TGTGCCAGCTCTCCGACAGAAGAAGCTTTCTTT,CASSPTEEAFF
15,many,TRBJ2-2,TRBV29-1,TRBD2,TGCAGCGTTGCAGGGACTAGCGGTGGGGCCGGGGAGCTGTTTTTT,CSVAGTSGGAGELFF
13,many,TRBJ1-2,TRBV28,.,TGTGCCAGCAGTTTAGGAGGGGACTATGGCTACACCTTC,CASSLGGDYGYTF
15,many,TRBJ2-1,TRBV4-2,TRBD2,TGTGCCAGCAGCCATGCTAGCGGGTCCTACAATGAGCAGTTCTTC,CASSHASGSYNEQFF
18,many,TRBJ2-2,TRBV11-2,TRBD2,TGTGCCAGCAGCTTCGTAGCGGGAGGCCCGACGAACACCGGGGAGCTGTTTTTT,CASSFVAGGPTNTGELFF
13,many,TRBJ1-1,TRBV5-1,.,TGCGCCAGCAGCCCGGGTCCGAACACTGAAGCTTTCTTT,CASSPGPNTEAFF
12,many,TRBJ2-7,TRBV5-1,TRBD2,TGCGCCAGCAGCACGGGAGGGGTCCCACAGTACTTC,CASSTGGVPQYF
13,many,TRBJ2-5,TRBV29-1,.,TGCAGCGTTGAAGTCAGGGTAGGAGAGACCCAGTACTTC,CSVEVRVGETQYF
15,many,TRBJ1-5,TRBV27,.,TGTGCCAGCAGTTTAAGTGGGTTAAGCAATCAGCCCCAGCATTTT,CASSLSGLSNQPQHF
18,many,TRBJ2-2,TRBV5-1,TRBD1,TGCGCCAGCAGCTTGGCCCTAAGACAGGGGGCGAACACCGGGGAGCTGTTTTTT,CASSLALRQGANTGELFF
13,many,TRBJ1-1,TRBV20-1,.,TGCAGTGCCGCCGTAAAATTGAACACTGAAGCTTTCTTT,CSAAVKLNTEAFF
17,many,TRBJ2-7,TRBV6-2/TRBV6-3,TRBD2,TGTGCCAGCAGTTTTACCGGGACTAGCGGCCAATTTTACGAGCAGTACTTC,CASSFTGTSGQFYEQYF
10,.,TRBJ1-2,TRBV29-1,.,TGCAGCCCTGTCGCCTATGGCTACACCTTC,CSPVAYGYTF
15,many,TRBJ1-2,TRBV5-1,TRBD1,TGCGCCAGCAGCTTGACAGGGGACGGGAGCTATGGCTACACCTTC,CASSLTGDGSYGYTF
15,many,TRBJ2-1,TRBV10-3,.,TGTGCCTTAGGGACCGGGACGCTAGGGGACAATGAGCAGTTCTTC,CALGTGTLGDNEQFF
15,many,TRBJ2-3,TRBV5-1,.,TGCGCCAGCAGCCCTACCAGGGCCCGCACAGATACGCAGTATTTT,CASSPTRARTDTQYF
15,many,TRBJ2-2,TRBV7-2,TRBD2,TGTGCCAGCAGCTTAAGTGCGGGAGCGAGCGGGGAGCTGTTTTTT,CASSLSAGASGELFF
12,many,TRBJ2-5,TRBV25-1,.,TGTGCCAGCAGTGGGCAGACAGAGACCCAGTACTTC,CASSGQTETQYF
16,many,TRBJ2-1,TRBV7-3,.,TGTGCCAGCAGCTTAGGAATAGCCCCACCCTACAATGAGCAGTTCTTC,CASSLGIAPPYNEQFF
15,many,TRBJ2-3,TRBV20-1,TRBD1,TGCAGTGCTACTTCCTCCGGGACAGGGGGCGATACGCAGTATTTT,CSATSSGTGGDTQYF
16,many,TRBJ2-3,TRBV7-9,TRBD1,TGTGCCAGCAGCTTAGCGACAGGGGCGAGCACAGATACGCAGTATTTT,CASSLATGASTDTQYF
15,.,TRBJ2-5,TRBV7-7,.,TGTGCCAGCAGCCCTGGACGTGGGGGTCCAGAGACCCAGTACTTC,CASSPGRGGPETQYF
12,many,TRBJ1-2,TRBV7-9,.,TGTGCCAGCAGCTTCCTAGAGTATGGCTACACCTTC,CASSFLEYGYTF
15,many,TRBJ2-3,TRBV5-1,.,TGCGCCAGCAGCTTTAGTGATGCTAGCACAGATACGCAGTATTTT,CASSFSDASTDTQYF
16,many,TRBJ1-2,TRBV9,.,TGTGCCAGCAGCGCCGATACAGGGAATGCCCTCTATGGCTACACCTTC,CASSADTGNALYGYTF
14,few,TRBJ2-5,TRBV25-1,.,TGTGCCAGCAGTGAACAAGGGGCCCTCGGGACCCAGTACTTC,CASSEQGALGTQYF
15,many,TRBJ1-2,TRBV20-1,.,TGCAGTGCTCGTCCAGCCAATGACTCTAACTATGGCTACACCTTC,CSARPANDSNYGYTF
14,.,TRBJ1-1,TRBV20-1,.,TGCAGTGCCAAACCCGGGACGGCGGGGACTGAAGCTTTCTTT,CSAKPGTAGTEAFF
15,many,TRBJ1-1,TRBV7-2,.,TGTGCCAGCAGCTCCTATGAACACCTGAACACTGAAGCTTTCTTT,CASSSYEHLNTEAFF